Sequencing of this T cell receptor beta chain was carried out in a study of blood T cell repertoires in COVID-19. In the study overall: PBMCs, B-cell-depleted T cells, or T cells were the source of the cDNA or gDNA that made up the material.

CDR1 and CDR2 (germline): LGHDT, YNNKEL (reference sequence). J gave up 13 bases and V 6 bases, and 10 bases lay outside the gene matches. This CDR3 spans 14 amino acids. How the authors handled the data: Estimates of nucleated cell counts were drawn from the amplification of reference gene primers. Repertoires were generated with immunoSEQ multiplex PCR, while TCRdb's copy carries only in-frame clones and drops some. V, J and clone size were drawn from that table, and D and trimming were deduced from the DNA. The repertoire holds around 25,000 clones, with approximately 90% as singletons. This chain connects TRBV3-1 (or the pseudogene TRBV3-2) to TRBJ1-6, with 9 bases fitting TRBD1. This receptor was obtained from a human donor with active COVID-19. The donor label of this sample is uncertain. Input material: peripheral blood. CDR3 in DNA: TGTGCCAGCAGGGCCGGGACAGGGTCAACGCCCCTCCACTTT. This encodes CASRAGTGSTPLHF.